This T cell receptor (beta chain) was documented in a study of blood T cell repertoires in COVID-19. About the research overall: Acute and convalescent COVID-19 specimens originated in the United States, Italy and Spain. The analysed material was cDNA or gDNA that came from T cells, B-cell-depleted T cells, or PBMCs.

This CDR3 has 15 residues. V gave up 0 bases and J gave up 2 bases, with 12 bases separating them. Germline CDR1 and CDR2: SGHRS and YFSETQ. This clone was observed a single time. Source study methods: Nucleated cell counts were estimated from reference gene primer amplification. Method: immunoSEQ multiplex PCR; TCRdb's copy keeps in-frame clones and lacks some. That table furnishes V, J and clone size, whereas the DNA furnished D and trimming. The repertoire holds approximately 18,000 clones, with about 90% as singletons. The receptor comes from a human donor in a cohort sampled during active COVID-19. This chain links TRBV5-1 with TRBJ2-7; D is perhaps TRBD2 (5 bases). Sequenced: peripheral blood. This chain's CDR3 is CASSLERATTYEQYF. The CDR3 nucleotides are TGCGCCAGCAGCTTGGAACGAGCGACTACCTACGAGCAGTACTTC.